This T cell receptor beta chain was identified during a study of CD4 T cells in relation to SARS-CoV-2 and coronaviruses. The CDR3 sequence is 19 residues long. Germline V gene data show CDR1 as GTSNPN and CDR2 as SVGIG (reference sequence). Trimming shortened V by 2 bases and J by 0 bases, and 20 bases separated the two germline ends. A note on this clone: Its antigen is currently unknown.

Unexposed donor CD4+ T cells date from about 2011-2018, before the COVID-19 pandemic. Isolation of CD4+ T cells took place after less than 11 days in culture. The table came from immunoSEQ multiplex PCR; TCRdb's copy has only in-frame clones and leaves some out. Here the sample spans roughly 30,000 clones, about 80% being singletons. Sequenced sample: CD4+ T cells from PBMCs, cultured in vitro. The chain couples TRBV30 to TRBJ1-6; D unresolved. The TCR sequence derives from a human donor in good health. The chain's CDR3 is CAWSSGLDPSSSYNSPLHF. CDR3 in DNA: TGTGCCTGGAGTTCCGGACTAGACCCCTCGAGCTCCTATAATTCACCCCTCCACTTT.